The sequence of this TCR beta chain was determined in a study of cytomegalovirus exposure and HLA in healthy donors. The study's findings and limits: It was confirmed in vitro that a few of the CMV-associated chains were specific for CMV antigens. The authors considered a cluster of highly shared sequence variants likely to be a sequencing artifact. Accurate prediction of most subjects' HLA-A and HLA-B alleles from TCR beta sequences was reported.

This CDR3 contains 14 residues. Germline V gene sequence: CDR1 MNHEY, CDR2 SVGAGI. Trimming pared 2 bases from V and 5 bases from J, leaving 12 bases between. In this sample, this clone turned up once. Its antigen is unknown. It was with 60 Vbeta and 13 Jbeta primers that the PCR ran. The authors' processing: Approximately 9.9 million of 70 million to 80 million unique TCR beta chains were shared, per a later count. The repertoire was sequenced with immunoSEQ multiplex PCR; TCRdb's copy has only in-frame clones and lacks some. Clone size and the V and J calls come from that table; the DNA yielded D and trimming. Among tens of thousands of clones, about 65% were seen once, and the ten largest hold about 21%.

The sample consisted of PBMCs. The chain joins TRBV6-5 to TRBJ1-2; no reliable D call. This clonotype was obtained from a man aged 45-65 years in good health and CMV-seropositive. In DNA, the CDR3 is TGTGCCAGCAGTTACAGGGAGCTGGGATATGGCTACACCTTC. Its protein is CASSYRELGYGYTF.